This is a list of T cell receptor beta chains from one sample in a study of radiotherapy plus CTLA-4 blockade in lung cancer. Measured with immunoSEQ multiplex PCR; TCRdb has only the in-frame clones, and not every one. Of about 87,000 clones listed, around 87% are singletons. This material consisted of peripheral blood, taken from a patient treated with radiotherapy plus ipilimumab. The receptors originated from a human donor with non-small cell lung cancer that progressed on radiotherapy plus ipilimumab. Both conserved end residues are part of each CDR3. A D gene is named only where the DNA matches it firmly. Where a row states a size, it is once, few, many or the class of an expanded clone; other rows omit it.

DNA	CDR3	size	D	V	J	length
TGTGCCAGCAGTTTAGGACTAGCGGGGATCTACAATGAGCAGTTCTTC	CASSLGLAGIYNEQFF	-	TRBD2	TRBV27	TRBJ2-1	16
TGTGCCAGCAGTGCAGGGGGCTATGGCTACACCTTC	CASSAGGYGYTF	once	TRBD1	TRBV2	TRBJ1-2	12
TGTGCCAGCAGCTTAGGGGAAGGCAATCAGCCCCAGCATTTT	CASSLGEGNQPQHF	once	-	TRBV7-2	TRBJ1-5	14
TGTGCCAGCAGCGACACGGGACCGCCTACGAGGGAGCTGTTTTTT	CASSDTGPPTRELFF	-	-	TRBV6-5	TRBJ2-2	15
TGTGCCAGCAGTTACGGGGCAGGGACCTACGAGCAGTACTTC	CASSYGAGTYEQYF	-	-	TRBV6-5	TRBJ2-7	14
TGTGCCAGTTCAGGGGCCACCTACAATGAGCAGTTCTTC	CASSGATYNEQFF	-	-	TRBV11-2	TRBJ2-1	13
TGTGCCAGCAGCTTAGACGGGACAGGGAGGGAGCTGTTTTTT	CASSLDGTGRELFF	-	TRBD1	TRBV11-3	TRBJ2-2	14
TGTGCCAGCAGCCGGGGTCTGTACGAGCAGTACTTC	CASSRGLYEQYF	-	-	TRBV11-2	TRBJ2-7	12
TGTGCCAGCAGCCGGGGGGTAGGAGCTACTAATGAAAAACTGTTTTTT	CASSRGVGATNEKLFF	-	-	TRBV5-8	TRBJ1-4	16
TGCGCCAGCAGCCAAGACCGGGACAGGAGCTACGAGCAGTACTTC	CASSQDRDRSYEQYF	-	TRBD1	TRBV4-3	TRBJ2-7	15
TGTGCCAGCAGCTTGGGGGGCAGAAAAGAAAACATTCAGTACTTC	CASSLGGRKENIQYF	-	-	TRBV5-4	TRBJ2-4	15
TGTGCCAGCAGCTTAGTAGTCAGGGATAATGAGCAGTTCTTC	CASSLVVRDNEQFF	-	-	TRBV7-2	TRBJ2-1	14
TGTGCCAGCAGTTTACAGGGGGATGGTGATGAGCAGTTCTTC	CASSLQGDGDEQFF	few	TRBD1	TRBV27	TRBJ2-1	14
TGTGCCAGCGCCGGGGGGGTGGAGCAGTACTTC	CASAGGVEQYF	-	TRBD2	TRBV7-9	TRBJ2-7	11
TGTGCCAGCAGCCCGTCTGGGGACAGGGAAGACAATGAGCAGTTCTTC	CASSPSGDREDNEQFF	-	TRBD1	TRBV7-3	TRBJ2-1	16
TGTGCCATCAGTGAGTCCTTTTTGTCTTCGCGCAATGAGCAGTTCTTC	CAISESFLSSRNEQFF	-	-	TRBV10-3	TRBJ2-1	16
TGTGCCATCAGGGCCTCGGGGGAACTAAGGACCGGGGAGCTGTTTTTT	CAIRASGELRTGELFF	-	-	TRBV10-3	TRBJ2-2	16
TGTGCCAGCTCACGTAATCCGAGGGATTATGGAAACACCATATATTTT	CASSRNPRDYGNTIYF	-	-	TRBV18	TRBJ1-3	16
TGTGCCAGCAGCTCCCGAGGCGGAAATCAGCCCCAGCATTTT	CASSSRGGNQPQHF	-	-	TRBV7-2	TRBJ1-5	14
TGTGCCAGCTCACCTATCTTTGAGACCCAGTACTTC	CASSPIFETQYF	once	-	TRBV18	TRBJ2-5	12
TGTGCCAGCAGTGCCGAAGCCCCCAAAACTGGAACCCTCTCTGGAAACACCATATATTTT	CASSAEAPKTGTLSGNTIYF	-	-	TRBV6-1	TRBJ1-3	20
TGTGCCAGCAGCTTAAATCCAGGGCAATATGGCTACACCTTC	CASSLNPGQYGYTF	-	-	TRBV7-2	TRBJ1-2	14
TGTGCCAGCAGGCTTTCGGGGACAGGGGGCCCAGATACGCAGTATTTT	CASRLSGTGGPDTQYF	-	TRBD1	TRBV13	TRBJ2-3	16
TGTGCCAGCAGCTCAGACTCGCCTGGGCAGTTCTTC	CASSSDSPGQFF	-	-	TRBV7-2	TRBJ2-1	12
TGCATCTTAGGGGGCACAGATACGCAGTATTTT	CILGGTDTQYF	-	-	TRBV20-1	TRBJ2-3	11
TGTGCCAGCAGCTGGGAGTGGGGGGCTGGCACCGGGGAGCTGTTTTTT	CASSWEWGAGTGELFF	-	-	TRBV7-9	TRBJ2-2	16
TGTGCCAGCCAACTAGCCCTGAAGGAGACCCAGTACTTC	CASQLALKETQYF	once	-	TRBV6-5	TRBJ2-5	13
TGTGCCAGCAGCCCCAGAGGAGCAGGGGGGCAAGAGACCCAGTACTTC	CASSPRGAGGQETQYF	-	-	TRBV11-3	TRBJ2-5	16
TGTGCCAGCTCACCAGGGAAAAAGTTGCGAATCCTCTCCTACGAGCAGTACTTC	CASSPGKKLRILSYEQYF	-	-	TRBV18	TRBJ2-7	18
TGTGCCAGCTCACCGCCGGGGACGGAAGCTTTCTTT	CASSPPGTEAFF	-	-	TRBV18	TRBJ1-1	12
TGTGCCAGCAGCCCGGGACAGGTCTACGAGCAGTACTTC	CASSPGQVYEQYF	few	TRBD1	TRBV9	TRBJ2-7	13
TGTGCCAGCAGTTACTCGGACAGAGGGAGCAATCAGCCCCAGCATTTT	CASSYSDRGSNQPQHF	-	-	TRBV6-6	TRBJ1-5	16
TGTGCCAGCAGCTTGGACAGACACTATGGCTACACCTTC	CASSLDRHYGYTF	few	-	TRBV7-6	TRBJ1-2	13
TGTGCCAGCAGCATACAGGACAGGGGGACCGATGGCTACACCTTC	CASSIQDRGTDGYTF	-	TRBD1	TRBV7-2	TRBJ1-2	15
TGTGCCAGCAGACTACCGGGACAGGGCAGGAGGCAGCCCCAGCATTTT	CASRLPGQGRRQPQHF	-	TRBD1	TRBV28	TRBJ1-5	16
TGTGCCAGCAGCTTATTAGGGGCAGGAATAGGCATTCAGTACTTC	CASSLLGAGIGIQYF	-	-	TRBV11-3	TRBJ2-4	15
TGTGCCAGCTCGCTTACAGGCAATCAGCCCCAGCATTTT	CASSLTGNQPQHF	-	-	TRBV6-4	TRBJ1-5	13
TGTGCCAGCAGCTTAGTGGGGCACACCATATATTTT	CASSLVGHTIYF	-	-	TRBV7-9	TRBJ1-3	12
TGTGCCAGCAGTCAGGGGTGGAGGGAGACCCAGTACTTC	CASSQGWRETQYF	-	-	TRBV27	TRBJ2-5	13
TGTGCCAGCAGACCACAGGCGGTTACCTACGAGCAGTACTTC	CASRPQAVTYEQYF	once	-	TRBV6-5	TRBJ2-7	14
TGTGCCAGCAGCTTGGAGGGGGCGCCGGTCCCCACAGATACGCAGTATTTT	CASSLEGAPVPTDTQYF	-	TRBD1	TRBV5-4	TRBJ2-3	17
TGTGCCAGCAGCTCGGACGGGTTTGGCGCTTTCTTT	CASSSDGFGAFF	-	-	TRBV7-2	TRBJ1-1	12
TGCGCCAGCAGCCCCAGTCGCGGGACACCTCAGCCCCAGCATTTT	CASSPSRGTPQPQHF	-	-	TRBV4-1	TRBJ1-5	15
TGTGCCAGCAGTGGACTGACTAGCGGGACCGACAATGAGCAGTTCTTC	CASSGLTSGTDNEQFF	-	TRBD2	TRBV25-1	TRBJ2-1	16
TGCAGCACCCGGGGGGTTTCAGGGGATACGCAGTATTTT	CSTRGVSGDTQYF	-	TRBD2	TRBV29-1	TRBJ2-3	13
TGTGCCAGCAAGCGGGAGGGACGCGAGCAGTACTTC	CASKREGREQYF	-	TRBD2	TRBV6-5	TRBJ2-7	12
TGTGCCAGCTCACCGCGTAAAACAGGGCGGGGGACGAACACTGAAGCTTTCTTT	CASSPRKTGRGTNTEAFF	-	-	TRBV18	TRBJ1-1	18
TGCGCCAGCAGCTTGGCCCAGGTCCACACTGAAGCTTTCTTT	CASSLAQVHTEAFF	-	-	TRBV5-1	TRBJ1-1	14
TGTGCCAGCAGCTTAGCAGACAATGAGCAGTTCTTC	CASSLADNEQFF	once	-	TRBV7-9	TRBJ2-1	12
TGTGCCAGCAGTTCGAGGACCTACGAGCAGTACTTC	CASSSRTYEQYF	-	-	TRBV27	TRBJ2-7	12
TGTGCCAGCAGCCCGGGCTCTGGGGGCCCCTACGAGCAGTACTTC	CASSPGSGGPYEQYF	-	-	TRBV13	TRBJ2-7	15
TGTGCCAGCAGACCCGCCGGTGGAGGGGCGGGCTACACCTTC	CASRPAGGGAGYTF	-	-	TRBV9	TRBJ1-2	14
TGTGCCAGCAGCATTGGGACAGCCACGAGCACCGGGGAGCTGTTTTTT	CASSIGTATSTGELFF	-	TRBD1	TRBV7-8	TRBJ2-2	16
TGTGCCAGCAGCCACCCCCAGGGGGAGGAGACCCAGTACTTC	CASSHPQGEETQYF	-	TRBD1	TRBV5-4	TRBJ2-5	14
TGTGCCAGCGAGGACAGGGCAACGCAGTATTTT	CASEDRATQYF	-	TRBD1	TRBV2	TRBJ2-3	11
TGTGCCAGCAGTTACCGACGACTAGCGGGAACCTACGAGCAGTACTTC	CASSYRRLAGTYEQYF	-	TRBD2	TRBV6-5	TRBJ2-7	16